This TCR beta chain originates from a study of cytomegalovirus exposure and HLA in healthy donors. Whole-study context: Early on, a data release was issued that held tens of millions of unique TCRs from HLA-typed donors.

The study ran its PCR with 60 Vbeta and 13 Jbeta primers. The data were produced by immunoSEQ multiplex PCR, yet TCRdb's version contains in-frame clones alone and is incomplete. The table lists 150,000 or so clones, roughly three quarters of them singletons. Germline-derived CDR1 and CDR2 are MNHEY and SVGAGI. Trimming stripped 7 bases from V and 0 bases from J, with 9 bases between. The CDR3 is 13 residues long. Healthy bone marrow donors made up the donor group. Donors sampled were nominally healthy, though unrecorded immune exposures were likely. This TCR was recovered from a woman in her thirties or forties in good health and CMV-seropositive. Source material: PBMCs. The V gene is TRBV6-5, the J gene TRBJ1-2; D is undetermined. In DNA form, the CDR3 reads TGTGCCAGCACCGGAGCGACTAACTATGGCTACACCTTC. Translated, it gives CASTGATNYGYTF.